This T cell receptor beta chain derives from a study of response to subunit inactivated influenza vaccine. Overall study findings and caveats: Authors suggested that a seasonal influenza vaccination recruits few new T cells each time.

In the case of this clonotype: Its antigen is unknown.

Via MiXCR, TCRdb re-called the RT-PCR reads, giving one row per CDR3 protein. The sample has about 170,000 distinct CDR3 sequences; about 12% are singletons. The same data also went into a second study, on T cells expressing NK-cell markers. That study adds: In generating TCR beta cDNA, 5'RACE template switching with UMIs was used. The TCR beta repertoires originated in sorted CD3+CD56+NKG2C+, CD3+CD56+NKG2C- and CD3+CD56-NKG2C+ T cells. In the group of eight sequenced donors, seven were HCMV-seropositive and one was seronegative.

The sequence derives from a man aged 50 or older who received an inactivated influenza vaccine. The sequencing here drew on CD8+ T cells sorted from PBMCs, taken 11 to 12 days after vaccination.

Here the CDR3 DNA reads TGTGCCAGCAGTCCCGGGACAGGGAGCCACAATGAGCAGTTCTTC. It translates to CASSPGTGSHNEQFF. The V and J genes are TRBV27 and TRBJ2-1, with 9 bases that match TRBD1. CDR1 and CDR2 from the germline V gene are MNHEY and SMNVEV (reference sequence). V shed 5 bases, J shed 5 bases, and the junction held 7 bases outside the gene matches. CDR3 size: 15 residues.